This is a list of T cell receptor beta chains from one sample in a study of glioma-infiltrating T cells after dendritic cell vaccination. Here immunoSEQ multiplex PCR was the method, and the copy in TCRdb shows in-frame clones only, minus some. The sample lists under 75,000 clones, approximately 87% occurring once. The sequenced sample was blood, obtained after dendritic cell vaccination. The receptor source for this set is a human donor with glioblastoma. CDR3s include the opening cysteine and the closing phenylalanine or tryptophan.

v_call cdr3_aa
TRBV11-2 CASSLYLGDNQPQHF
TRBV25-1 CASSEALDRGDTEAFF
TRBV7-2 CASSLPAGGAQYF
TRBV11-2 CASSALAGGGYEQYF
TRBV10-3 CAISGSRAETQYF
TRBV19 CASRGQGAHGYTF
TRBV7-3 CASSRSGGLNTQYF
TRBV5-5 CASSLAGRSTDTQYF
TRBV11-3 CASTLTVNNEQFF
TRBV18 CASSPGQGTGELFF
TRBV7-7 CASRGSQGAYEQYF
TRBV11-3 CACRGGVNTGELFF
TRBV7-8 CASSPAGAGSWGETQYF
TRBV6-4 CASSDRGGNQPQHF
TRBV23-1 CASSQSGQGRYEQYF
TRBV4-1 CASSQQRRSDTGELFF
TRBV6-5 CASSYRVTYEQYF
TRBV15 CATSRDPLSNQPQHF
TRBV7-7 CASSLEAGGSTDTQYF
TRBV30 CAWAGVGPDTQYF